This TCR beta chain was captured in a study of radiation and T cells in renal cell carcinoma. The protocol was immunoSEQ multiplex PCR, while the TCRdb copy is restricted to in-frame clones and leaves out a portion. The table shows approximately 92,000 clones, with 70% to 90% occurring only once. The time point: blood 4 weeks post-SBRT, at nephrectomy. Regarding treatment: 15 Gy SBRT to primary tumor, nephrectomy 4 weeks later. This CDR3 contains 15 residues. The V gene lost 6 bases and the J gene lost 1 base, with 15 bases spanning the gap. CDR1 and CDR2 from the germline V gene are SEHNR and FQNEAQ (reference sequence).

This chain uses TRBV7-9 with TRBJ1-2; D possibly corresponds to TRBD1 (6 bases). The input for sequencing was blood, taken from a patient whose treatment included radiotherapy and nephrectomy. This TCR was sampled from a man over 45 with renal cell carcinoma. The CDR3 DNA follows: TGTGCCAGCAGACCCAAGACAGGTGGTAACTATGGCTACACCTTC. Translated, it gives CASRPKTGGNYGYTF. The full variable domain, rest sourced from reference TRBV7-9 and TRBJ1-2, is DTGVSQNPRHKITKRGQNVTFRCDPISEHNRLYWYRQTLGQGPEFLTYFQNEAQLEKSRLLSDRFSAERPKGSFSTLEIQRTEQGDSAMYLCASRPKTGGNYGYTFGSGTRLTVV.